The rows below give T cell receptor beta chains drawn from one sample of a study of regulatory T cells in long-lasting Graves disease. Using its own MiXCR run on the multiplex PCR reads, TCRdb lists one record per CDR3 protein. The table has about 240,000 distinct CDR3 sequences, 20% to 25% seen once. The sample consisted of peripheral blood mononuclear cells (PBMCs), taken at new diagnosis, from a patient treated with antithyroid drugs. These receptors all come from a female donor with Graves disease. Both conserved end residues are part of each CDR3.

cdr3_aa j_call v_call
CASGLVQAKRIPLASTDTQYF TRBJ2-3 TRBV12-5
CSVQQGAANEKLFF TRBJ1-4 TRBV29-1
CASSQDRRGEAFF TRBJ1-1 TRBV4-1
CASSRGTFYEQYF TRBJ2-7 TRBV7-9
CSVTLGGRTDTQYF TRBJ2-3 TRBV20-1
CASSLGLGRVYSPLHF TRBJ1-6 TRBV7-3
CASGGYNEQFF TRBJ2-1 TRBV6-1
CASSTDRDPQYF TRBJ2-3 TRBV7-2
CSARDARWTEETQYF TRBJ2-5 TRBV20-1
CATNSGQNNEQFF TRBJ2-1 TRBV10-1
CASTGGGPSGANVLTF TRBJ2-6 TRBV28
CASSLGVSGSFSYNEQFF TRBJ2-1 TRBV28
CSASGGRYEQYF TRBJ2-7 TRBV20-1
CASSQEWGTDTQYF TRBJ2-3 TRBV11-2
CASSPGRVGETQYF TRBJ2-5 TRBV11-2
CSARGRWLDEQYF TRBJ2-7 TRBV20-1
CASNFGGADGYTF TRBJ1-2 TRBV10-2
CASSLQVGHTEAFF TRBJ1-1 TRBV12-3/TRBV12-4
CASSFSGYEQYF TRBJ2-7 TRBV28
CASSLGSEQYF TRBJ2-7 TRBV28
CASSLDHNNEQFF TRBJ2-1 TRBV7-2
CASSPPGTWGEKLFF TRBJ1-4 TRBV3-1
CASSIDLYLGQGDEQFF TRBJ2-1 TRBV19
CASSLYREVATDTQYF TRBJ2-3 TRBV27
CASSTGLAVNEQFF TRBJ2-1 TRBV12-3/TRBV12-4
CASSNRQGTDYGYTF TRBJ1-2 TRBV28
CATSRDSWGFPEITAGELFF TRBJ2-2 TRBV15
CATSDPGRAPDTQYF TRBJ2-3 TRBV24-1
CSATSGGRDYEQYF TRBJ2-7 TRBV20-1
CAIGAGTGANVLTF TRBJ2-6 TRBV10-3
CASSVGQSNYGYTF TRBJ1-2 TRBV9
CASSRRGAAAEAFF TRBJ1-1 TRBV6-2/TRBV6-3
CATSDSRQSTDTQYF TRBJ2-3 TRBV24-1
CASSWGGGREQFF TRBJ2-1 TRBV5-1
CASSQRQGADQPQHF TRBJ1-5 TRBV4-2
CASSLVRWQGRTEAFF TRBJ1-1 TRBV7-2
CAWTHTDEQYF TRBJ2-7 TRBV30
CSAIHPRLAGVNSYEQYF TRBJ2-7 TRBV20-1
CASGAGQSSYNEQFF TRBJ2-1 TRBV2
CASSYRANEKLFF TRBJ1-4 TRBV6-5